What follows are 22 T cell receptor beta chains derived from one specimen sequenced in a study of blood T cell repertoires in COVID-19. TCRdb's table, derived via immunoSEQ multiplex PCR, lists solely in-frame clones and lacks some. The repertoire has about 150,000 clones, about four fifths of them found once; the top ten carry 9.2%. The sample consisted of PBMCs or T cells enriched from blood (not recorded which). These receptors were taken from a man aged 45-60 years who had recovered from COVID-19.

The CDR3 DNA follows: TGTGCCAGCAGCTCTCAGGCTTCTAACTATGGCTACACCTTC. It specifies CASSSQASNYGYTF. The chain employs TRBV3-1 (or the pseudogene TRBV3-2) and TRBJ1-2; D is uncertain. The CDR3 is 14 residues long. CDR1 and CDR2 from the germline V gene are LGHDT and YNNKEL (reference sequence). The V gene lost 5 bases and the J gene lost 0 bases, with 10 bases spanning the gap.

The CDR3 coding sequence is TGTGCCAGTAGTCTCGGACAGGGGGCTCGCCACTATGGCTACACCTTC. It yields the protein CASSLGQGARHYGYTF. V usage is TRBV19 and J usage is TRBJ1-2; 11 bases line up with TRBD1. The CDR3 is made up of 16 amino acids. CDR1 is LNHDA and CDR2 is SQIVND in the germline V gene (reference sequence). With 5 bases clipped from V and 3 bases from J, the junction kept 8 bases outside the gene matches.

The rearrangement joins TRBV30 to TRBJ1-2; tentative D call: TRBD1 (6 bases). Germline CDR1 is GTSNPN and CDR2 is SVGIG (reference sequence). The CDR3 extends over 10 amino acids. For the CDR3, the DNA is TGTGCTGAAGAGGGGGAAGGCTACACCTTC. Translation gives CAEEGEGYTF.

The chain has TRBV24-1 and TRBJ2-5; no definite D call. Germline-derived CDR1 and CDR2 are KGHDR and SFDVKD. V was clipped by 3 bases and J by 5 bases, with 9 bases between them. This CDR3 comprises 13 residues. The CDR3 loop is CATSDDARETQYF. The DNA for the CDR3 is TGTGCCACCAGTGATGATGCCCGGGAGACCCAGTACTTC.

The V gene is TRBV27, the J gene TRBJ2-3; TRBD2 matches 7 bases. CDR3 length equals 13 residues. The germline V gene encodes CDR1 MNHEY and CDR2 SMNVEV (reference sequence). The J segment lost 1 base and the V segment lost 6 bases, leaving 1 base of the junction unmatched. CDR3 amino acids: CASRSGGTDTQYF. DNA for the CDR3: TGTGCCAGCAGAAGCGGGGGCACAGATACGCAGTATTTT.

The rearrangement joins TRBV4-3 to TRBJ1-1; TRBD1 might be the D (5 bases). This CDR3 contains 15 residues. Germline lookup yields CDR1 LGHNA and CDR2 YSLEER. V gave up 0 bases and J gave up 5 bases, with 13 bases separating them. CDR3 DNA sequence: TGCGCCAGCAGCCAAGATCTTGCGGGGCGGACTGAAGCTTTCTTT. Its translation is CASSQDLAGRTEAFF.

The rearrangement links TRBV11-1 to TRBJ2-3; D is unclear. This CDR3 has 15 amino acids. CDR1 and CDR2 (germline): SGHAT, FQDESV (reference sequence). V was cut by 0 bases and J by 3 bases, with 10 bases left in between. CDR3 protein: CASSLAPLVTDTQYF. The CDR3 nucleotides are TGTGCCAGCAGCTTAGCGCCTCTAGTGACAGATACGCAGTATTTT.

This rearrangement joins TRBV4-3 to TRBJ2-3, with a tentative D call TRBD2 (5 bases). V dropped 1 base and J dropped 5 bases, with 13 bases sitting between them. The CDR3 length is 15 residues. CDR1 and CDR2 (germline): LGHNA, YSLEER. The CDR3 loop is CASSQGRTGRDTQYF. The CDR3 DNA reads TGCGCCAGCAGCCAAGGCCGGACTGGAAGAGATACGCAGTATTTT.

The chain couples TRBV29-1 to TRBJ2-1; D may be TRBD2 (5 bases). CDR1 and CDR2 from the germline V gene are SQVTM and ANQGSEA. The CDR3 consists of 12 residues. The V and J ends lost 4 bases and 6 bases respectively, with 10 bases between them. CDR3 residues: CSVARGRNEQFF. CDR3 in DNA: TGCAGCGTTGCTCGGGGTCGCAATGAGCAGTTCTTC.

V and J are TRBV6-1 and TRBJ2-6, with D unclear. V lost 0 bases and J lost 0, with 9 bases in between. CDR1 and CDR2 (germline): MNHNS, SASEGT. The CDR3 runs 17 residues. The CDR3 DNA reads TGTGCCAGCAGTGAAGCAAACGTCTACTCTGGGGCCAACGTCCTGACTTTC. Translating gives CASSEANVYSGANVLTF.

This chain joins TRBV27 and TRBJ1-4, with 8 bases lining up with TRBD1. The V segment lost 4 bases and the J segment 7 bases; nucleotides outside the gene matches: 5. Germline V CDR1 and CDR2: MNHEY, SMNVEV (reference sequence). The CDR3 consists of 14 residues. In nucleotides, the CDR3 is TGTGCCAGCAGTTCGGACAGGGTTGGTGAAAAACTGTTTTTT. Translated, it gives CASSSDRVGEKLFF.

The rearrangement links TRBV11-2 to TRBJ1-6, with 7 bases matching TRBD1. Germline V gene sequence: CDR1 SGHAT, CDR2 FQNNGV. With V trimmed by 4 bases and J by 9 bases, 9 bases remained unmatched. The CDR3 runs 15 residues. The CDR3 DNA reads TGTGCCAGCAGCTCCCGGACAGGTCGGTCTTCACCCCTCCACTTT. Encoded protein: CASSSRTGRSSPLHF. The full variable domain, its missing parts supplied by reference TRBV11-2 and TRBJ1-6, is EAGVAQSPRYKIIEKRQSVAFWCNPISGHATLYWYQQILGQGPKLLIQFQNNGVVDDSQLPKDRFSAERLKGVDSTLKIQPAKLEDSAVYLCASSSRTGRSSPLHFGNGTRLTVT.

The rearrangement joins TRBV5-6 to TRBJ2-7; 10 nucleotides match TRBD2. CDR1 SGHDT and CDR2 YYEEEE come from the germline V gene. Trimming took 0 bases from V and 3 from J; bases not matched to a gene: 9. There are 17 residues in the CDR3. CDR3 sequence (DNA): TGTGCCAGCAGCTTGGCCTGGGGCCGACTAGCGGGCTACGAGCAGTACTTC. Translation: CASSLAWGRLAGYEQYF. The complete variable domain, with remaining parts taken from reference TRBV5-6 and TRBJ2-7, reads DAGVTQSPTHLIKTRGQQVTLRCSPKSGHDTVSWYQQALGQGPQFIFQYYEEEERQRGNFPDRFSGHQFPNYSSELNVNALLLGDSALYLCASSLAWGRLAGYEQYFGPGTRLTVT.

The chain is built from TRBV11-2 and TRBJ1-2, with TRBD1 matching 7 bases. CDR1 is SGHAT, CDR2 FQNNGV, per germline. The V and J ends lost 5 bases and 8 bases, in that order; junction bases with no gene match: 8. There are 13 residues in the CDR3. This chain's CDR3 is CASSRAGTDGYTF. The CDR3 DNA reads as TGTGCCAGCAGCAGGGCAGGGACAGACGGCTACACCTTC.

The chain has TRBV7-2 and TRBJ1-2, with D possibly TRBD1 on 5 matching bases. Germline V gives CDR1 SGHTA, CDR2 FQGNSA. Trimming removed 1 base at V and 6 bases at J, with 12 bases between. The CDR3 has 14 amino acids. CDR3: CASSLVVGGDGYTF. Here the CDR3 DNA reads TGTGCCAGCAGCTTAGTCGTTGGAGGGGATGGCTACACCTTC.

The chain joins TRBV3-1 (or the pseudogene TRBV3-2) to TRBJ1-2; 9 nucleotides match TRBD1. The CDR3 totals 14 residues. Germline CDR1 reads LGHDT; CDR2 reads YNNKEL (reference sequence). The trim removed 1 base at V and 5 bases at J, leaving 2 bases unmatched. Written as DNA, the CDR3 is TGTGCCAGCAGCCAAGCGGACAGGGGATATGGCTACACCTTC. It codes for CASSQADRGYGYTF.

The chain is built from TRBV5-4 and TRBJ2-1, with TRBD2 matching 10 bases. CDR3 size: 15 residues. CDR1 SGHNT and CDR2 YYREEE come from the germline V gene (reference sequence). V lost 1 base to trimming and J lost 7 bases; unmatched junction nucleotides: 5. CDR3 DNA sequence: TGTGCCAGCAGCTTGCGGTCGGGACTAGCGAATGAGCAGTTCTTC. As protein: CASSLRSGLANEQFF. The full variable domain, in which reference TRBV5-4 and TRBJ2-1 provide the parts outside the CDR3, is ETGVTQSPTHLIKTRGQQVTLRCSSQSGHNTVSWYQQALGQGPQFIFQYYREEENGRGNFPPRFSGLQFPNYSSELNVNALELDDSALYLCASSLRSGLANEQFFGPGTRLTVL.

V usage is TRBV2 and J usage is TRBJ1-4; a possible D gene is TRBD1 (6 bases). The V gene's germline CDR1 is SNHLY and CDR2 FYNNEI. The CDR3 length is 13 residues. V was trimmed by 10 bases and J by 10 bases, leaving 19 bases between them. Here the CDR3 DNA reads TGTGCCAACATTACAGGGAAGGGCGGAAAACTGTTTTTT. This codes for CANITGKGGKLFF.

This clone turned up a few times. This rearrangement joins TRBV7-6 to TRBJ1-1; a possible D gene is TRBD1 (5 bases). The V end was cut by 1 base, the J end by 3 bases, with 12 bases between. Germline loops: CDR1 SGHVS, CDR2 FNYEAQ. This CDR3 contains 15 residues. CDR3 DNA sequence: TGTGCCAGCAGCTTAGTGAGGGGAGGTGACACTGAAGCTTTCTTT. It specifies CASSLVRGGDTEAFF.

This chain uses TRBV7-2 with TRBJ1-2; 10 bases line up with TRBD1. Germline V gene data show CDR1 as SGHTA and CDR2 as FQGNSA. V was pared by 5 bases and J by 7 bases, with 4 bases of the junction left unmatched. This CDR3 is 13 amino acids long. CDR3: CASSPDRGLGYTF. For the CDR3, the DNA is TGTGCCAGCAGCCCAGACAGGGGGCTTGGCTACACCTTC.

The CDR3 DNA reads TGTGCCAGCAGTTTTGTCTCGGGGAGCTCCTATAATTCACCCCTCCACTTT. It codes for CASSFVSGSSYNSPLHF. The chain joins TRBV27 to TRBJ1-6; D uncertain. CDR1 is MNHEY and CDR2 is SMNVEV in the germline V gene (reference sequence). The CDR3 has 17 amino acids. The germline V and J ends were trimmed by 3 bases and 0 bases, with 12 bases remaining between them.

This clone was counted between two and nine times. The V and J genes are TRBV6-5 and TRBJ2-3; 9 bases line up with TRBD1. CDR3 length: 13 amino acids. The ends lost 9 bases at V and 8 bases at J; junction bases unmatched: 9. The germline CDR1 and CDR2 sequences are MNHEY and SVGAGI. The CDR3 reads CASAGTGSATQYF. The CDR3, as DNA: TGTGCCAGTGCCGGGACAGGGAGCGCTACGCAGTATTTT.